The source of this TCR beta chain is a study of blood T cell repertoires in COVID-19. This CDR3 comprises 13 residues. J was trimmed by 2 bases and V by 10 bases; bases with no gene match: 4. CDR1 and CDR2 (germline): LNHDA, SQIVND (reference sequence). Sequencing used immunoSEQ multiplex PCR; TCRdb keeps in-frame clones, though not all of them. The sample holds about 180,000 clones, 70% to 90% seen once. This clonotype was sampled from a human donor with active or convalescent COVID-19. The donor label of this sample is uncertain. Input material: peripheral blood. The chain is built from TRBV19 and TRBJ1-5; 8 bases are a match to TRBD1. As DNA, the CDR3 is TGTGCCACCCAGGGACAGGGCAATCAGCCCCAGCATTTT. Its translation: CATQGQGNQPQHF.